Shown below are 6 T cell receptor beta chains from a single sample sequenced in a study of blood T cell repertoires in COVID-19. Clones were sequenced by immunoSEQ multiplex PCR, and TCRdb holds only the in-frame ones, with some missing. The profile covers some 31,000 clones, with almost 85% appearing a single time and about 9.6% taken by the ten largest. The sequencing sample was made of peripheral blood. These receptors all come from a man older than 75 with active COVID-19.

This chain connects TRBV24-1 to TRBJ1-2, with D unclear. This CDR3 comprises 11 residues. Trimming removed 4 bases from V and 4 bases from J, with 3 bases in between. In germline, CDR1 is KGHDR, CDR2 SFDVKD. CDR3 nucleotide sequence: TGTGCCACCAGTGACTCCTATGGCTACACCTTC. This encodes CATSDSYGYTF.

The rearrangement links TRBV18 to TRBJ1-2, with a tentative D call TRBD1 (6 bases). V dropped 3 bases and J dropped 4 bases, with 9 bases sitting between them. Germline assignment: CDR1 KGHSH and CDR2 LQKENI. There are 13 residues in the CDR3. In DNA, the CDR3 is TGTGCCAGCTCACCTCAGGGGATCTATGGCTACACCTTC. This gives the protein CASSPQGIYGYTF.

This clone was seen more than once but under ten times. The chain couples TRBV3-1 (or the pseudogene TRBV3-2) to TRBJ2-5; tentative D call: TRBD2 (6 bases). This CDR3 has 13 amino acids. Germline CDR1 is LGHDT and CDR2 is YNNKEL (reference sequence). V lost 5 bases, J lost 1 base, and 8 bases lay in between. The CDR3 DNA is TGTGCCAGCAGCAATAGCGGCCAAGAGACCCAGTACTTC. Translated: CASSNSGQETQYF.

CDR3 residues: CATNPTQGAQEQYF. CDR3 nucleotides: TGTGCCACCAACCCAACGCAGGGGGCTCAGGAGCAGTACTTC. V is TRBV6-5 and J is TRBJ2-7; 8 nucleotides agree with TRBD1. V shed 10 bases, J shed 7 bases, and the junction held 15 bases outside the gene matches. The CDR3 spans 14 residues. Germline loops: CDR1 MNHEY, CDR2 SVGAGI.

This chain connects TRBV28 to TRBJ1-3; 8 nucleotides align to TRBD1. The V gene's germline CDR1 is MDHEN and CDR2 SYDVKM. Trimming removed 6 bases from V and 3 bases from J; junction bases left unmatched: 4. This CDR3 comprises 14 residues. The DNA for the CDR3 is TGTGCCAGCAGGACAGGGGTGGGTGGAAACACCATATATTTT. It encodes CASRTGVGGNTIYF.

The V call is TRBV5-8, the J call TRBJ2-3; 7 bases map to TRBD1. Germline V gene sequence: CDR1 SGHTS, CDR2 YDEGEE. Germline trimming cut 4 bases from V and 2 bases from J; bases unmatched to any gene: 4. This CDR3 has 14 amino acids. CDR3 sequence reads: CASSLGQATDTQYF. The CDR3 bases are TGTGCCAGCAGCCTAGGACAGGCCACAGATACGCAGTATTTT.